This is a list of T cell receptor beta chains from one sample in a study of T cell repertoires in cytomegalovirus infection. MiXCR, run by TCRdb on the reads, gives a single entry per CDR3 protein. The sample carries roughly 150,000 distinct CDR3 sequences, roughly a sixth recorded once. Sample: CD8+ T cells from PBMCs. The receptors come from a human donor in good health (CMV status not recorded). Some clones in this sample may be carry-over from other donors' samples. Each CDR3 is given with its conserved first and last residue. The D gene is left open where the match is weak. Rows may omit the clone size; those that give it use once, few, many or a size class.

CDR3 protein | CDR3 DNA | D gene | J gene | V gene | clone size
CASSKSSYEQYF | TGTGCCAGCAGTAAGAGCTCCTACGAGCAGTACTTC | - | TRBJ2-7 | TRBV28 | -
CASSSTGVNTEAFF | TGTGCCAGCAGCTCCACAGGAGTAAACACTGAAGCTTTCTTT | - | TRBJ1-1 | TRBV28 | -
CAIIWGSLYEQYF | TGTGCCATCATATGGGGATCCCTCTACGAGCAGTACTTC | - | TRBJ2-7 | TRBV10-3 | few
CASSVGGVGGYTF | TGTGCCAGCAGCGTAGGAGGGGTAGGTGGCTACACCTTC | - | TRBJ1-2 | TRBV9 | few
CASSEPRVNQETQYF | TGTGCCAGCAGTGAACCTCGAGTAAACCAAGAGACCCAGTACTTC | - | TRBJ2-5 | TRBV2 | few
CASTPDSVGFGELFF | TGTGCCAGCACCCCGGACTCCGTGGGTTTCGGGGAGCTGTTTTTT | - | TRBJ2-2 | TRBV12-3/TRBV12-4 | few
CSVEAGELFF | TGCAGCGTTGAAGCCGGGGAGCTGTTTTTT | - | TRBJ2-2 | TRBV29-1 | -
CASRDYYEQYF | TGTGCCAGCAGGGACTACTACGAGCAGTACTTC | - | TRBJ2-7 | TRBV6-2/TRBV6-3 | few
CSAALGSGGTYTQYF | TGCAGTGCTGCTCTTGGGAGCGGGGGGACCTATACGCAGTATTTT | TRBD2 | TRBJ2-3 | TRBV20-1 | -
CASSLGLAGTRYEQYF | TGTGCCAGCAGCCTAGGACTAGCGGGGACTCGCTACGAGCAGTACTTC | TRBD2 | TRBJ2-7 | TRBV7-8 | many
CASSLGLAATYEQYF | TGTGCCAGCAGCCTGGGACTAGCGGCGACCTACGAGCAGTACTTC | TRBD2 | TRBJ2-7 | TRBV6-5 | -
CASSSFLGTGSNEKLFF | TGTGCCAGCAGCTCCTTTTTAGGGACAGGGTCTAATGAAAAACTGTTTTTT | TRBD1 | TRBJ1-4 | TRBV7-9 | -
CASSALAGGPHEQFF | TGTGCCAGCAGTGCACTAGCGGGAGGGCCACATGAGCAGTTCTTC | TRBD2 | TRBJ2-1 | TRBV6-2/TRBV6-3 | -
CASRQGLYEQYF | TGTGCCAGCAGGCAGGGTTTGTACGAGCAGTACTTC | - | TRBJ2-7 | TRBV6-1 | few
CASSPTGTSSPQETQYF | TGTGCCAGCAGCCCAACCGGGACTAGCTCCCCCCAAGAGACCCAGTACTTC | TRBD2 | TRBJ2-5 | TRBV11-2 | -
CASNHRTQVNNEQFF | TGTGCCAGCAACCACCGGACACAAGTTAACAATGAGCAGTTCTTC | - | TRBJ2-1 | TRBV28 | -